Presented here are 13 T cell receptor beta chains from one specimen sequenced in a study of cytomegalovirus exposure and HLA in healthy donors (dated by TCRdb to about 2017). The library was obtained by the immunoSEQ multiplex PCR assay. For the multiplex PCR, a mixture combining 60 forward primers for TCR Vbeta segments and 13 reverse primers for TCR Jbeta segments was used. The table comes from immuneACCESS by way of TCRdb, which keeps in-frame sequences with V and J called. Part of the clones is missing from these tables; in studies checked, under half for an unresolved V gene and the rest for unknown reasons. Recorded for this sample are approximately 110,000 clones; roughly 77% of them occurred a single time. The top ten hold approximately 1% of the sample. What was sequenced was PBMCs. The source of these receptors is a woman aged 25 to 39 in good health and CMV-seronegative.

The CDR3 DNA is TGTGCCAGCAGCCCGGACAGGGGCGGGGAACTGTTTTTT. Translating gives CASSPDRGGELFF. The chain joins TRBV7-9 to TRBJ1-4; TRBD1 matches 9 bases. Germline V gives CDR1 SEHNR, CDR2 FQNEAQ (reference sequence). The CDR3 covers 13 residues. After removal of 5 bases from V and 12 bases from J, the junction contained 7 bases not matched to a gene.

The V gene is TRBV2, the J gene TRBJ2-1, with D possibly matching TRBD1 (5 bases). The CDR3 runs 14 residues. The ends were cut back, 6 bases at V and 5 bases at J, with 14 bases in the middle. Germline V gene lookup returns CDR1 SNHLY and CDR2 FYNNEI. CDR3 DNA: TGTGCCAGCAGGGGGCTAGTAAGTGACAATGAGCAGTTCTTC. Protein: CASRGLVSDNEQFF. The whole variable domain, filled in from reference TRBV2 and TRBJ2-1, reads EPEVTQTPSHQVTQMGQEVILRCVPISNHLYFYWYRQILGQKVEFLVSFYNNEISEKSEIFDDQFSVERPDGSNFTLKIRSTKLEDSAMYFCASRGLVSDNEQFFGPGTRLTVL.

In regard to this clone: At one end, the junction sequence differs from germline, possibly due to a read error. V usage is TRBV20-1 and J usage is TRBJ2-1; 8 positions agree with TRBD2. Germline assignment: CDR1 DFQATT and CDR2 SNEGSKA (reference sequence). This CDR3 has 10 residues. The CDR3 DNA reads TGTGCGGGAGGTAAAAATGAGCAGTTCTTC. As protein: CAGGKNEQFF.

This clone was seen once. V and J are TRBV7-9 and TRBJ2-5; D might be TRBD1 (6 bases). CDR3 size: 14 residues. The V and J ends lost 7 bases and 5 bases respectively, with 17 bases between them. Looked up from germline, CDR1 is SEHNR and CDR2 is FQNEAQ (reference sequence). CDR3 sequence: CASKPTGPRETQYF. The DNA for the CDR3 is TGTGCCAGCAAACCCACAGGGCCGAGGGAGACCCAGTACTTC. Combining the CDR3 with reference TRBV7-9 and TRBJ2-5 gives the whole variable domain DTGVSQNPRHKITKRGQNVTFRCDPISEHNRLYWYRQTLGQGPEFLTYFQNEAQLEKSRLLSDRFSAERPKGSFSTLEIQRTEQGDSAMYLCASKPTGPRETQYFGPGTRLLVL.

The chain is built from TRBV4-2 and TRBJ1-2; 9 bases are a match to TRBD1. Germline-derived CDR1 and CDR2 are LGHNA and YNFKEQ. V was pared by 1 base and J by 9 bases, with 9 bases of the junction left unmatched. The CDR3 contains 15 residues. The CDR3 DNA sequence: TGTGCCAGCAGCCAAGGTGAGACAGGGGGGTCGAGCTACACCTTC. Translating it yields CASSQGETGGSSYTF.

This chain connects TRBV18 to TRBJ2-5; TRBD1 agrees at 10 bases. Germline values: CDR1 KGHSH, CDR2 LQKENI. The V and J ends lost 3 bases and 2 bases, in that order; junction bases with no gene match: 6. This CDR3 has 16 residues. CDR3 loop: CASSPSQGQGQETQYF. The CDR3 DNA reads as TGTGCCAGCTCACCTTCTCAGGGACAGGGGCAAGAGACCCAGTACTTC. The full variable domain, its missing parts supplied by reference TRBV18 and TRBJ2-5, is NAGVMQNPRHLVRRRGQEARLRCSPMKGHSHVYWYRQLPEEGLKFMVYLQKENIIDESGMPKERFSAEFPKEGPSILRIQQVVRGDSAAYFCASSPSQGQGQETQYFGPGTRLLVL.

The V gene is TRBV29-1, the J gene TRBJ2-1, with TRBD2 matching 11 bases. The V segment lost 6 bases and the J segment 6 bases; nucleotides outside the gene matches: 13. The CDR3 is 16 residues long. Germline V CDR1 and CDR2: SQVTM, ANQGSEA. This chain's CDR3 is CSVATRLLAGVNEQFF. CDR3 sequence (DNA): TGCAGCGTAGCTACCCGGTTACTAGCGGGAGTCAATGAGCAGTTCTTC.

This rearrangement joins TRBV2 to TRBJ1-1; the match to TRBD1 covers 8 bases. With 8 bases clipped from V and 4 bases from J, the junction kept 12 bases outside the gene matches. This CDR3 is built from 15 residues. From germline, CDR1 is SNHLY and CDR2 FYNNEI. As DNA, the CDR3 is TGTGCCAGCGAGAAGGACAGGGAGTTGGGCACTGAAGCTTTCTTT. It encodes CASEKDRELGTEAFF.

The J gene is TRBJ1-4, the V gene TRBV9; D remains ambiguous. Germline V gene data show CDR1 as SGDLS and CDR2 as YYNGEE. Trimming left V 0 bases short and J 10 bases short, with 16 bases between. This CDR3 comprises 15 residues. CDR3 in DNA: TGTGCCAGCAGCGTAGCAGACGGTCTGGCAGGAAAACTGTTTTTT. Protein product: CASSVADGLAGKLFF.

The chain employs TRBV30 and TRBJ2-3, with a possible D match to TRBD1 (5 bases). The length of the CDR3 is 13 residues. V lost 4 bases to trimming and J lost 0 bases, with 8 bases between them. Germline CDR1 is GTSNPN and CDR2 is SVGIG (reference sequence). Written as DNA, the CDR3 is TGTGCCTGGACAGGGCCCAGCACAGATACGCAGTATTTT. Translated: CAWTGPSTDTQYF. Full variable domain (missing parts from reference TRBV30 and TRBJ2-3): SQTIHQWPATLVQPVGSPLSLECTVEGTSNPNLYWYRQAAGRGLQLLFYSVGIGQISSEVPQNLSASRPQDRQFILSSKKLLLSDSGFYLCAWTGPSTDTQYFGPGTRLTVL.

This chain uses TRBV6-1 with TRBJ1-1; D perhaps matches TRBD1 (5 bases). CDR3 length: 11 residues. The V and J ends lost 2 bases and 10 bases respectively, with 8 bases between them. Germline V gene data show CDR1 as MNHNS and CDR2 as SASEGT. The CDR3 reads CASSELGGAFF. The CDR3 coding sequence is TGTGCCAGCAGTGAACTGGGGGGAGCTTTCTTT.

V usage is TRBV11-3 and J usage is TRBJ1-4, with D uncertain. This CDR3 region has 15 residues. In germline, CDR1 is SGHNT, CDR2 YENEEA. The V end lost 5 bases, the J end lost 4 bases, and 14 bases lay between the germline ends. CDR3 amino acids: CASSRGQVLNEKLFF. The CDR3 DNA reads as TGTGCCAGCAGCCGAGGGCAGGTTCTTAATGAAAAACTGTTTTTT.

The genes are TRBV4-3 and TRBJ1-3, with D uncertain. V was pared by 1 base and J by 0 bases, with 10 bases between. Germline V gene lookup returns CDR1 LGHNA and CDR2 YSLEER. CDR3 length: 16 amino acids. The CDR3: CASSQGVASSGNTIYF. CDR3 coding DNA: TGCGCCAGCAGCCAAGGCGTAGCTTCCTCTGGAAACACCATATATTTT.